The 9 T cell receptor beta chains reported below all come from one sample, sequenced in a study of blood T cell repertoires in COVID-19. The protocol was immunoSEQ multiplex PCR, while the TCRdb copy is restricted to in-frame clones and leaves out a portion. The sample lists a few hundred thousand clones, 80% to 90% seen once, with approximately 9.3% in the top ten. Sequenced input: PBMCs or T cells enriched from blood (not recorded which). The source of these receptors is a woman between 45 and 60 years old who had recovered from COVID-19.

The V gene is TRBV30, the J gene TRBJ1-2, with 7 nucleotides matching TRBD1. The CDR3 is 14 residues long. The V and J ends lost 2 bases and 8 bases, in that order; junction bases with no gene match: 11. Germline values: CDR1 GTSNPN, CDR2 SVGIG (reference sequence). DNA of the CDR3: TGTGCCTGGAGTCCTACAGGGGAGACGGGAGGCTACACCTTC. Protein: CAWSPTGETGGYTF.

V gene TRBV10-3 combines with J gene TRBJ2-1; D may be TRBD1 (5 bases). The germline V gene has CDR1 ENHRY and CDR2 SYGVKD. The CDR3 is made up of 15 amino acids. Trimming took 3 bases from V and 5 from J, leaving 14 bases between them. For the CDR3, the DNA is TGTGCCATCAGTGACCCACCGGCAGGGCACAATGAGCAGTTCTTC. Residues: CAISDPPAGHNEQFF.

Only one count was recorded for this clone. J is TRBJ1-3 and V is TRBV5-1; D might be TRBD1 (5 bases). The ends were cut back, 3 bases at V and 4 bases at J, with 17 bases in the middle. The V gene's germline CDR1 is SGHRS and CDR2 YFSETQ. The CDR3 spans 16 residues. The CDR3 nucleotides read TGCGCCAGCAGCTCCGAACCTCAGGGTGCGGGAAACACCATATATTTT. This codes for CASSSEPQGAGNTIYF.

This clone occurred once. The rearrangement links TRBV6-5 to TRBJ1-1; 8 bases agree with TRBD1. The CDR3 consists of 13 residues. The germline gives CDR1 MNHEY, CDR2 SVGAGI. With 2 bases clipped from V and 5 bases from J, the junction kept 1 base outside the gene matches. This chain's CDR3 is CASSYDRGTEAFF. CDR3 DNA sequence: TGTGCCAGCAGTTACGACAGGGGAACTGAAGCTTTCTTT.

This rearrangement joins TRBV18 to TRBJ1-4; the match to TRBD1 covers 9 bases. The CDR3 sequence is 16 residues long. In germline, CDR1 is KGHSH, CDR2 LQKENI. The V segment lost 4 bases and the J segment 6 bases; nucleotides outside the gene matches: 9. CDR3 region: CASSQQPGQGYEKLFF. DNA of the CDR3: TGTGCCAGCTCACAACAGCCGGGACAGGGATATGAAAAACTGTTTTTT.

This clone has a count of ten or more. The V gene is TRBV20-1, the J gene TRBJ1-1; D call uncertain. The CDR3 covers 11 residues. Germline-derived CDR1 and CDR2 are DFQATT and SNEGSKA (reference sequence). Trimming left V 4 bases short and J 5 bases short, with 8 bases between. The CDR3 is CSATRETEAFF. For the CDR3, the DNA is TGCAGTGCTACACGAGAGACTGAAGCTTTCTTT.

This clone was recorded only once. Other DNA sequences from this sample encode an identical CDR3 as well. V gene TRBV6-2 or TRBV6-3 combines with J gene TRBJ1-5; maybe TRBD1 (5 bases). CDR1 is MNHEY, CDR2 SVGEGT, per germline. V shed 5 bases and J shed 0 bases, with 11 bases lying between them. This CDR3 comprises 15 residues. CDR3 in amino acids: CASSSDRNSNQPQHF. CDR3 sequence (DNA): TGTGCCAGCAGTAGCGACAGAAATAGCAATCAGCCCCAGCATTTT.

This chain uses TRBV29-1 with TRBJ1-2, with D perhaps TRBD1 (6 bases). Germline values: CDR1 SQVTM, CDR2 ANQGSEA. Trimming pared 4 bases from V and 12 bases from J, leaving 12 bases between. The CDR3 has 10 amino acids. CDR3 bases: TGCAGCGTTGGAGCGGGGGGGCACACCTTC. This encodes CSVGAGGHTF.

This chain connects TRBV6-1 to TRBJ1-6, with D possibly being TRBD1 (5 bases). V was cut by 1 base and J by 2 bases, with 9 bases left in between. This CDR3 contains 16 residues. Germline CDR1 and CDR2: MNHNS and SASEGT. CDR3 region: CASSEEGGAYNSPLHF. As DNA, the CDR3 is TGTGCCAGCAGTGAAGAGGGAGGGGCCTATAATTCACCCCTCCACTTT.